Shown below are 11 T cell receptor beta chains from a single sample sequenced in a study of T cells after somatic rescue of genetic block. Assay: immunoSEQ multiplex PCR; the TCRdb copy retains only in-frame clones and omits some. Of approximately 110,000 clones listed, 85% to 95% are singletons. Input material: peripheral blood mononuclear cells (PBMCs). These receptors all stem from a woman aged 18-29 years.

The chain uses TRBV7-3 and TRBJ1-3, with a weak D call TRBD1 (5 bases). The CDR3 spans 15 residues. The germline CDR1 and CDR2 sequences are SGHTA and FQGTGA. Trimming took 2 bases from V and 2 from J, leaving 10 bases between them. The CDR3 protein is CASSLGPGPGNTIYF. The CDR3 DNA follows: TGTGCCAGCAGCTTAGGACCGGGACCTGGAAACACCATATATTTT.

The rearrangement joins TRBV6-5 to TRBJ2-2; D remains ambiguous. Trimming stripped 7 bases from V and 8 bases from J, with 11 bases between. The CDR3 contains 12 residues. The germline V gene encodes CDR1 MNHEY and CDR2 SVGAGI. The CDR3 protein is CASTKDFGELFF. The CDR3 region has the DNA TGTGCCAGCACAAAGGATTTTGGGGAGCTGTTTTTT.

A single count supports this clone. The V call is TRBV25-1, the J call TRBJ2-2; D is perhaps TRBD1 (5 bases). Trimming took 2 bases from V and 6 from J, leaving 19 bases between them. The CDR3 consists of 17 residues. CDR1 is MGHDK and CDR2 is SYGVNS in the germline V gene. Written as DNA, the CDR3 is TGTGCCAGCAGTGAAACCCCCCCTACAGGTTCTGCCGGGGAGCTGTTTTTT. Its protein is CASSETPPTGSAGELFF.

The V call is TRBV6-5, the J call TRBJ1-1; a possible D gene is TRBD1 (6 bases). V was cut by 2 bases and J by 5 bases, with 18 bases left in between. Germline loops: CDR1 MNHEY, CDR2 SVGAGI. The CDR3 sequence is 16 residues long. The DNA for the CDR3 is TGTGCCAGCAGTTACCCTGGGGAGGGGGAAGGGACTGAAGCTTTCTTT. This gives the protein CASSYPGEGEGTEAFF.

The CDR3 is CASSPLGGTGANVLTF. The CDR3, as DNA: TGTGCCAGTAGTCCCCTCGGGGGAACTGGGGCCAACGTCCTGACTTTC. The chain has TRBV19 and TRBJ2-6; D is possibly TRBD2 (6 bases). The CDR3 contains 16 residues. Germline-derived CDR1 and CDR2 are LNHDA and SQIVND (reference sequence). V was cut by 5 bases and J by 2 bases, with 13 bases left in between.

The chain combines TRBV27 with TRBJ2-7; no reliable D call. Trimming pared 2 bases from V and 4 bases from J, leaving 9 bases between. Germline V gives CDR1 MNHEY, CDR2 SMNVEV (reference sequence). This CDR3 is 13 amino acids long. CDR3 in amino acids: CASSLAVTYEQYF. DNA for the CDR3: TGTGCCAGCAGTTTAGCGGTGACTTACGAGCAGTACTTC.

The sample holds one count of this clone. DNA for the CDR3: TGTGCCAGCAGCGTTGGGGTCCGGGGTCCCTACGAGCAGTACTTC. Encoded protein: CASSVGVRGPYEQYF. This chain connects TRBV21-1 to TRBJ2-7; TRBD2, the table's D call, was not compared with the DNA. TRBV21-1 is tagged as a pseudogene. The CDR3 covers 15 residues.

The genes are TRBV2 and TRBJ2-7; a weak D match, TRBD2 (6 bases). This CDR3 has 15 amino acids. The V gene's germline CDR1 is SNHLY and CDR2 FYNNEI. V lost 4 bases and J 2 bases, leaving 15 bases between the germline ends. The CDR3 sequence: CASSADYSPTYEQYF. In nucleotides, the CDR3 is TGTGCCAGCAGTGCGGACTATTCCCCTACCTACGAGCAGTACTTC.

This chain uses TRBV7-9 with TRBJ1-5, with D unclear. From germline, CDR1 is SEHNR and CDR2 FQNEAQ (reference sequence). The CDR3 covers 15 residues. V was trimmed by 1 base and J by 3 bases, leaving 10 bases between them. For the CDR3, the DNA is TGTGCCAGCAGCTTAGGGCCAGGCTTCAATCAGCCCCAGCATTTT. Protein sequence: CASSLGPGFNQPQHF.

The CDR3 sequence: CASSADSLSTEAFF. Written as DNA, the CDR3 is TGTGCCAGCAGCGCTGACAGTCTATCCACTGAAGCTTTCTTT. The chain combines TRBV5-4 with TRBJ1-1, with TRBD1 as a possible D gene (5 bases). The CDR3 spans 14 residues. The germline V gene encodes CDR1 SGHNT and CDR2 YYREEE (reference sequence). The germline V and J ends were trimmed by 4 bases and 4 bases, with 14 bases remaining between them.

V usage is TRBV29-1 and J usage is TRBJ2-7; D possibly uses TRBD1 or TRBD2 (7 bases each). Germline lookup yields CDR1 SQVTM and CDR2 ANQGSEA. V lost 7 bases and J lost 4, with 17 bases in between. This CDR3 contains 13 residues. CDR3 sequence (DNA): TGCAGCGCTGTGACAGGGAGGGGTTACGAGCAGTACTTC. It specifies CSAVTGRGYEQYF.